This T cell receptor (beta chain) was observed in a study of technical replicates of blood from a few donors. TCRdb's table, derived via immunoSEQ multiplex PCR, lists solely in-frame clones and lacks some. The data contain tens of thousands of clones, 94% of them singletons. V lost 1 base and J lost 7, with 9 bases in between. The CDR3 runs to 13 residues. The V gene's germline CDR1 is SGHRS and CDR2 YFSETQ. This chain uses TRBV5-1 with TRBJ2-1; D is unclear. This clonotype was sampled from a human donor in good health. The specimen sequenced was T cells isolated from PBMCs. The CDR3 spells CASSLPPLNEQFF. Here the CDR3 DNA reads TGCGCCAGCAGCTTGCCCCCCCTGAATGAGCAGTTCTTC.